This T cell receptor beta chain was sequenced in a study of spatial heterogeneity in lung cancer. Germline CDR1 and CDR2: MNHEY and SMNVEV (reference sequence). Trimming stripped 6 bases from V and 2 bases from J, with 14 bases between. CDR3 length: 14 amino acids. The table lists this clonotype with many counts. Time point reported: blood at routine non-recurrence follow-up after resection. TCRdb called the 5' RACE reads again in MiXCR, with one record for every CDR3 protein. This repertoire shows approximately 17,000 distinct CDR3 sequences, about a fifth found once; its top ten account for roughly 6.4%.

The sequenced sample was PBMCs, obtained at follow-up. This clonotype originated in a male donor with early-stage non-small cell lung cancer. The V call is TRBV27, the J call TRBJ2-7, with D perhaps matching TRBD1 or TRBD2 (5 bases each). CDR3 amino acids: CASSYRGDPYEQYF. CDR3 sequence (DNA): TGTGCCAGCAGCTATAGAGGGGACCCCTACGAGCAGTACTTC.